This T cell receptor (beta chain) appears in the sequencing data of a study of cytomegalovirus exposure and HLA in healthy donors. Study-level results: For most TCR sequences rarity was the rule, although some public TCRs occurred in many donors. Some TCR beta chains (around 180 of them) were listed as cytomegalovirus-associated. Reports indicated that the classifier achieved high specificity and sensitivity in diagnosing cytomegalovirus status.

The approximately 120-subject validation cohort, separate from the roughly 700-subject first cohort, included the donors. In regard to this clone: Its antigen is as yet unknown.

The table came from immunoSEQ multiplex PCR; TCRdb's copy has only in-frame clones and leaves some out. The sample records 140,000 or so clones, approximately 89% being singletons. V was pared by 4 bases and J by 3 bases, with 5 bases of the junction left unmatched. Germline V CDR1 and CDR2: MNHEY, SVGAGI. CDR3 size: 15 residues. The clonotype was recovered from a woman aged 18-29 years in good health and CMV-seropositive. The V call is TRBV6-5, the J call TRBJ2-2; 7 bases match TRBD1. The material sequenced was PBMCs. CDR3: CASSLRGPDTGELFF. As DNA, the CDR3 is TGTGCCAGCAGTTTAAGGGGGCCTGACACCGGGGAGCTGTTTTTT.